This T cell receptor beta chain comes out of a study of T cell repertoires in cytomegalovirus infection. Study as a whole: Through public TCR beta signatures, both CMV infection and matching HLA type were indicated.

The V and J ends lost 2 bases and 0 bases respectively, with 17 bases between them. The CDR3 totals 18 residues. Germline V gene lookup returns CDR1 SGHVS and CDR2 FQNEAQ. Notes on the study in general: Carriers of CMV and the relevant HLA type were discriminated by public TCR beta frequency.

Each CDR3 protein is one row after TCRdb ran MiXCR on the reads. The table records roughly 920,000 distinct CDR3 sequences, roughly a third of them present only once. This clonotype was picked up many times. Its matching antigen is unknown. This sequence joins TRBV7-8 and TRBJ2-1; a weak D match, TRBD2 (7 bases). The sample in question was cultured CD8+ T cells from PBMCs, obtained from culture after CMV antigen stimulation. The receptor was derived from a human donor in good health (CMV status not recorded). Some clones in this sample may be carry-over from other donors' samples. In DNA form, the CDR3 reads TGTGCCAGCAGCTTAAAAGGGGGGGAGGTTGTCTCCTACAATGAGCAGTTCTTC. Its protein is CASSLKGGEVVSYNEQFF.